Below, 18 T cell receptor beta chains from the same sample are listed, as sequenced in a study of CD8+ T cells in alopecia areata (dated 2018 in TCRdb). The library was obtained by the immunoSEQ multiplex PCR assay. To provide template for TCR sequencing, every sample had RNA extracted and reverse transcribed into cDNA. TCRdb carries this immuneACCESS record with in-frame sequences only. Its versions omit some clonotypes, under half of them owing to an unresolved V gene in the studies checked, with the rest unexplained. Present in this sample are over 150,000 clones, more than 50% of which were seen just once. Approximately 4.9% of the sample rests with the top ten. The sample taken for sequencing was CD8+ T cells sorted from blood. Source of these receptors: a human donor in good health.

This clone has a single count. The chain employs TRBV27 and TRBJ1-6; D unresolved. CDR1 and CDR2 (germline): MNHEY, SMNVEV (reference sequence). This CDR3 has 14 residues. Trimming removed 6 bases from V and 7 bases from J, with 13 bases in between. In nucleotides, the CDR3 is TGTGCCAGCAGGATACTGAATCCAAATTCACCCCTCCACTTT. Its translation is CASRILNPNSPLHF.

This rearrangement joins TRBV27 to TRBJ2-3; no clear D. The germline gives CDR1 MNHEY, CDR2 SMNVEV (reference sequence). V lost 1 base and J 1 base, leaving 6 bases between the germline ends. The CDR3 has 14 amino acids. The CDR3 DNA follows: TGTGCCAGCAGTTTATGGCCCGGCACAGATACGCAGTATTTT. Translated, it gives CASSLWPGTDTQYF.

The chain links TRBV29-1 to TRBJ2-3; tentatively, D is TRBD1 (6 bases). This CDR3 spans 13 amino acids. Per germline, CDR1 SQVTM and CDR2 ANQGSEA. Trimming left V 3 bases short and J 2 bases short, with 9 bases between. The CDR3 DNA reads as TGCAGCGTTGAGCAGGGGTTCACAGATACGCAGTATTTT. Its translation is CSVEQGFTDTQYF.

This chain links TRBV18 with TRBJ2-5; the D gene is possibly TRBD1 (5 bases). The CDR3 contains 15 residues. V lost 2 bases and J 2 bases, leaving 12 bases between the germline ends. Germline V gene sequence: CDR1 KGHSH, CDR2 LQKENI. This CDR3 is CASSPAAGHQETQYF. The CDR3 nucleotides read TGTGCCAGCTCACCAGCGGCAGGGCATCAAGAGACCCAGTACTTC.

CDR3 coding DNA: TGTGCCAGCATCAACCCAGGCAGGGAGTCCAGCTACACCTTC. It encodes CASINPGRESSYTF. The rearrangement joins TRBV2 to TRBJ1-2; tentatively, D is TRBD1 (5 bases). V lost 7 bases and J lost 9, with 21 bases in between. The CDR3 runs 14 residues. Germline V gene data show CDR1 as SNHLY and CDR2 as FYNNEI.

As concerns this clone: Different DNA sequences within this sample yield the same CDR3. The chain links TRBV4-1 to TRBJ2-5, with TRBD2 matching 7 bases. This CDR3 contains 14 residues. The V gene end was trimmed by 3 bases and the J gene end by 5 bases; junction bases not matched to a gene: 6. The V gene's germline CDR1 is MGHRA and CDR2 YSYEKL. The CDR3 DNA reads TGCGCCAGCAGCCAGGAATCCGGGAGGGAGACCCAGTACTTC. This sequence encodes CASSQESGRETQYF.

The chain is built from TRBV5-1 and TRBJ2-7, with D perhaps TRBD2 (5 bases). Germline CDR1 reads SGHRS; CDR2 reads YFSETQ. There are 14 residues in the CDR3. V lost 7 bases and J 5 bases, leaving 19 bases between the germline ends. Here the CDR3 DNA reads TGCGCCAGCGGCGCGGGCGAGGGTCCCGACGAGCAGTACTTC. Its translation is CASGAGEGPDEQYF.

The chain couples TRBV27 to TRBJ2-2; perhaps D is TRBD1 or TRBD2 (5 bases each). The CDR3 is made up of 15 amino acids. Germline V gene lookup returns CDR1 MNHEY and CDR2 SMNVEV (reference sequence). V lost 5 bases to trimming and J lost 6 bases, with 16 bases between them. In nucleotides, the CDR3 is TGTGCCAGCAGTCAAGTCGGGGTAGGGGCCGGGGAGCTGTTTTTT. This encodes CASSQVGVGAGELFF.

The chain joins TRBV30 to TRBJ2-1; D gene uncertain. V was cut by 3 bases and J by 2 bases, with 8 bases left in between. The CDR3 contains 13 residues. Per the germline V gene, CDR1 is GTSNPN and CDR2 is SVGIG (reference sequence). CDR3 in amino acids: CAWSTNPYNEQFF. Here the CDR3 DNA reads TGTGCCTGGAGCACGAACCCCTACAATGAGCAGTTCTTC.

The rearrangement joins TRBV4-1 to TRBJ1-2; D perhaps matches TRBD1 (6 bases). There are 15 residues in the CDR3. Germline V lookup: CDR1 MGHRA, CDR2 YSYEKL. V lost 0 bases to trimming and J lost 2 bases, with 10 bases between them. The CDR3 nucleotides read TGCGCCAGCAGCCAAGAAGAGGGGGGGAACTATGGCTACACCTTC. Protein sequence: CASSQEEGGNYGYTF.

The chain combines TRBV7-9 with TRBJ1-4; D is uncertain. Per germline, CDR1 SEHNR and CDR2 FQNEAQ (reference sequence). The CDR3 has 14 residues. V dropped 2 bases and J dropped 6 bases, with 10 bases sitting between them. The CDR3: CASSLQEPYEKLFF. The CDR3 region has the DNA TGTGCCAGCAGCTTACAGGAACCTTATGAAAAACTGTTTTTT. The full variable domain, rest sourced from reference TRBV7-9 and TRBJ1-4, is DTGVSQNPRHKITKRGQNVTFRCDPISEHNRLYWYRQTLGQGPEFLTYFQNEAQLEKSRLLSDRFSAERPKGSFSTLEIQRTEQGDSAMYLCASSLQEPYEKLFFGSGTQLSVL.

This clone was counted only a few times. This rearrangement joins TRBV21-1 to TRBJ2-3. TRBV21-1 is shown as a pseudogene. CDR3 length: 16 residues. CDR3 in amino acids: CASSTETQGRTDTQYF. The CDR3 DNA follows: TGTGCCAGCAGCACAGAGACCCAGGGGAGGACAGATACGCAGTATTTT.

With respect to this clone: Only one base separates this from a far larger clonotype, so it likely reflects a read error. CDR3 amino acids: CASRDSGANVLTF. Here the CDR3 DNA reads TGTGCCAGCAGGGACTCTGGGGCCAACGTCCTGACTTTC. The gene calls are TRBV6-5 and TRBJ2-6; no firm D call. Trimming took off 6 bases at V and 0 bases at J, with 3 bases between the two ends. This CDR3 is built from 13 residues. Germline V gene data show CDR1 as MNHEY and CDR2 as SVGAGI.

CDR3 DNA sequence: TGTGCCAGCAGCTTTGCGGGGGGATTGAATGAGCAGTTCTTC. Protein: CASSFAGGLNEQFF. V usage is TRBV5-4 and J usage is TRBJ2-1, with 8 bases that match TRBD2. Germline CDR1 is SGHNT and CDR2 is YYREEE (reference sequence). The CDR3 length is 14 residues. Germline trimming cut 2 bases from V and 7 bases from J; bases unmatched to any gene: 5.

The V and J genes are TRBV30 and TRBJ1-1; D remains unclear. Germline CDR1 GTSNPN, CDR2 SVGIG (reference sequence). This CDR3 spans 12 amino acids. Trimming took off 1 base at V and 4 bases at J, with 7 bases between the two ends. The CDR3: CAWSEEGTEAFF. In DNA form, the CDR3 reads TGTGCCTGGAGTGAAGAGGGCACTGAAGCTTTCTTT.

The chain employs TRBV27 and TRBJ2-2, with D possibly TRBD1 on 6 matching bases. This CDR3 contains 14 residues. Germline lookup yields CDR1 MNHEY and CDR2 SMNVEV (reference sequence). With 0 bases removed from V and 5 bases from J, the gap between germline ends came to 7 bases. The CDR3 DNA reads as TGTGCCAGCAGTTTATCCCAGGGGACCGGGGAGCTGTTTTTT. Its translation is CASSLSQGTGELFF.

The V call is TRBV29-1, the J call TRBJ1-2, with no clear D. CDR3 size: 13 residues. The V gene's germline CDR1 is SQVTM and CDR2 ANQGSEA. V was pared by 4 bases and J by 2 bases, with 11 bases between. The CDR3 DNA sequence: TGCAGCGTTGGTGAGACCGCGAACTATGGCTACACCTTC. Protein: CSVGETANYGYTF.

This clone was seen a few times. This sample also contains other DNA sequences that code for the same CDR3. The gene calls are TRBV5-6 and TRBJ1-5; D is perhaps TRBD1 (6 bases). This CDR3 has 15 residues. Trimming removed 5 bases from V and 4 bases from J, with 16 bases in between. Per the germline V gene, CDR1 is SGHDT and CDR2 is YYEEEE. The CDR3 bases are TGTGCCAGCAGTTTCGGGACAAGTTTAAATCAGCCCCAGCATTTT. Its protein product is CASSFGTSLNQPQHF.